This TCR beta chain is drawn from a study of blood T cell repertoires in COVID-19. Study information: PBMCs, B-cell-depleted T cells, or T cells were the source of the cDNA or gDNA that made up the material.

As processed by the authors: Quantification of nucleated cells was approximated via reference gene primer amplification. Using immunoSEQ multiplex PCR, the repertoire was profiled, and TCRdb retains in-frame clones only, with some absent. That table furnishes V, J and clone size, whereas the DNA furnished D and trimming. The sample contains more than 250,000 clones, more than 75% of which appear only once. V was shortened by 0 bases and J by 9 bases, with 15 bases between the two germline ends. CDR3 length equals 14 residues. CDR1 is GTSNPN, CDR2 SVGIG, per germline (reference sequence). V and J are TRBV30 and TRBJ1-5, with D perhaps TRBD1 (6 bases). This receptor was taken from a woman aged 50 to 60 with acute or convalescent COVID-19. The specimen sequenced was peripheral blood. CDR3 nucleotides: TGTGCCTGGAGTGTCTCGGGGGGCTTGCGGCCCCAGCATTTT. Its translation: CAWSVSGGLRPQHF.